This T cell receptor (beta chain) was observed in a study of response to subunit inactivated influenza vaccine. The CDR3 consists of 18 residues. One entry per CDR3 protein, called by TCRdb with MiXCR from the RT-PCR reads. The repertoire holds some 550,000 distinct CDR3 sequences, with roughly 25% as singletons. This sample also belongs to another study, concerning T cells expressing NK-cell markers. That paper adds: Making the TCR beta cDNA relied on 5'RACE template switching with UMIs. An anti-gamma-delta TCR antibody restricted sorting to alpha-beta TCR T cells in several experiments. The study found these clonotypes also leading the CD3+CD56-NKG2C+ fraction in several donors.

The chain joins TRBV21-1 to TRBJ2-3; TRBD2 reflects the table's D call only, with no check against the DNA. TRBV21-1 is deemed a pseudogene. The receptor's source is a man aged 45-65 years who received an inactivated influenza vaccine. Sequenced here: CD4+ T cells sorted from PBMCs, sampled approximately 13 days after vaccination. CDR3 sequence (DNA): TGTGCCAGCAGCAAAGCGTTACTAGCGACAACTAGCACAGATACGCAGTATTTT. Amino acids: CASSKALLATTSTDTQYF.